These 2 T cell receptor beta chains originate from one sample sequenced in a study of T cell therapy after organ transplantation. Sequencing used immunoSEQ multiplex PCR; TCRdb keeps in-frame clones, though not all of them. The data hold some 17,000 clones, with about 85% observed a single time. Time point here: 20-29 weeks after completion of therapy. The antigens of these receptors remain unknown. The specimen comprised CD8+ T cells from blood, sampled after autologous CMV-specific T cell therapy. These receptors came from a human patient who had received a solid organ transplant and had CMV disease. Some T cells here may be from the graft donor.

V usage is TRBV15 and J usage is TRBJ1-6; D is unresolved. Germline V gene data show CDR1 as LNHNV and CDR2 as YYDKDF (reference sequence). V lost 1 base and J 10 bases, leaving 8 bases between the germline ends. The CDR3 is made up of 13 amino acids. DNA for the CDR3: TGTGCCACCAGCAGAGTAATAGAATCACCCCTCCACTTT. Translated, it gives CATSRVIESPLHF.

This chain connects TRBV19 to TRBJ1-1; TRBD1 matches 9 bases. Germline V gene lookup returns CDR1 LNHDA and CDR2 SQIVND (reference sequence). The CDR3 sequence is 15 residues long. J was trimmed by 4 bases and V by 0 bases; bases with no gene match: 3. Here the CDR3 reads CASSIEPTGGTEAFF. DNA of the CDR3: TGTGCCAGTAGTATAGAGCCGACAGGGGGCACTGAAGCTTTCTTT.